The clone carrying this T cell receptor beta chain was picked up a small number of times. Its antigen remains unidentified. This CDR3 is built from 13 residues. CDR1 is MNHEY, CDR2 SVGEGT, per germline. The data are from a study of human T cells and chemical hapten exposure. The overall study: Minor pooled library volume differences mainly drove per-sample TCR yield variation. Study results and caveats: Controls had significantly fewer large CDR3 similarity clusters than were formed by expanded TCRs.

Time point described: patch test 1, 2 weeks after DPC sensitization. Treatment here: therapeutic diphenylcyclopropenone sensitization with weekly scalp DPC. The drawing of blood occurred before each patch test was applied. Unique molecular identifiers were affixed to discrete cDNA molecules within the library. Using its own MiXCR run on the RACE reads, TCRdb lists one record per CDR3 protein. This sample yields about 380,000 distinct CDR3 sequences, of which more than 4.5% are seen a single time; around 2.3% belongs to the top ten. The specimen was whole blood, collected in connection with sensitization to the hapten diphenylcyclopropenone (DPC). This receptor was taken from a woman aged 50 to 60 with alopecia areata. Some clones in this sample may be carry-over from other donors' samples. J is TRBJ2-5 and V is TRBV6-2 or TRBV6-3; no clear D. DNA of the CDR3: TGTGCAACCAAACCGGCAGTCAAAGAGACCCAGTACTTC. Protein: CATKPAVKETQYF.